This T cell receptor (beta chain) is from a study of CD8 T cells in ankylosing spondylitis. The CDR3 consists of 13 residues. CDR1 DFQATT and CDR2 SNEGSKA come from the germline V gene (reference sequence). V lost 2 bases and J 11 bases, leaving 13 bases between the germline ends. Study findings and constraints: Seemingly distinctive of ankylosing spondylitis blood was a TCR beta motif formed by eight highly homologous variants.

This clonotype was seen ten or more times. Its target is not known. Quantitative 5'-RACE with molecular barcodes was used to make the TCR beta libraries. TCRdb recomputed calls from the 5' RACE reads with MiXCR, one row per CDR3 protein. In the table there are 250,000 to 300,000 distinct CDR3 sequences, 20% of which are singletons. This sequence originates from a male donor with ankylosing spondylitis or in good health (not recorded which). This chain joins TRBV20-1 and TRBJ1-6, with unresolved D. Sequenced material: blood, either unsorted or a sorted T cell fraction (not recorded which). The DNA for the CDR3 is TGCAGTGCTAGAACTCGGGCTTACCCACCCCTCCACTTT. Amino acids: CSARTRAYPPLHF.